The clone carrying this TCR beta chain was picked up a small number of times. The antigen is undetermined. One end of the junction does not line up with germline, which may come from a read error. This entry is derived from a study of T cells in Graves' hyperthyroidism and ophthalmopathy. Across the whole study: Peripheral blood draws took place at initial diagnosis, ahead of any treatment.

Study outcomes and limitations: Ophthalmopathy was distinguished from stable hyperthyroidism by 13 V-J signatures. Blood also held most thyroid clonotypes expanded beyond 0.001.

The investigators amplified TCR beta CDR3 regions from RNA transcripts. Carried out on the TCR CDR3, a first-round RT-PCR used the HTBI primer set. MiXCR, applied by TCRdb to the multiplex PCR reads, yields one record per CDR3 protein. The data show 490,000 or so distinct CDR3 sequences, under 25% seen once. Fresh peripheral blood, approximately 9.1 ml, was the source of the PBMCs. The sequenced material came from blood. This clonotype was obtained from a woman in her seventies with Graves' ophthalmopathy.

CDR3 sequence reads: CASSIARVETQYF. The CDR3 nucleotides are TGTGCCAGCAGCATAGCGAGAGTTGAGACCCAGTACTTC. The J gene is TRBJ2-5, the V gene TRBV7-9, with D perhaps TRBD2 (5 bases). This CDR3 has 13 residues. CDR1 SEHNR and CDR2 FQNEAQ come from the germline V gene (reference sequence). The complete variable domain, with remaining parts taken from reference TRBV7-9 and TRBJ2-5, reads DTGVSQNPRHKITKRGQNVTFRCDPISEHNRLYWYRQTLGQGPEFLTYFQNEAQLEKSRLLSDRFSAERPKGSFSTLEIQRTEQGDSAMYLCASSIARVETQYFGPGTRLLVL.